This T cell receptor beta chain was sequenced for a study of cytomegalovirus exposure and HLA in healthy donors. Study-wide results and caveats: As was reported, the classifier diagnosed cytomegalovirus status with high specificity and sensitivity. Despite most TCR sequences being rare, some public TCRs occurred in many donors.

Notes on this clone: Its specificity is unknown.

Produced via immunoSEQ multiplex PCR; TCRdb's table is partial and in-frame only. The top ten hold 5.5% to 7% of the sample, which has some 90,000 clones, roughly 87% seen once. From the 120-subject validation cohort, which was separate from the roughly 690-subject first cohort, the donors were drawn. Trimming cost V 2 bases and J 6 bases; bases outside gene matches: 8. The germline gives CDR1 SGHNT, CDR2 YYREEE (reference sequence). The CDR3 extends over 14 amino acids. The clonotype originates from a man younger than 35 in good health and CMV-seropositive. V gene TRBV5-4 combines with J gene TRBJ2-7; 7 bases are a match to TRBD1. The source material was PBMCs. The CDR3 reads CASSLRQGSGEQYF. The CDR3 DNA sequence: TGTGCCAGCAGCTTAAGACAGGGTTCAGGCGAGCAGTACTTC.